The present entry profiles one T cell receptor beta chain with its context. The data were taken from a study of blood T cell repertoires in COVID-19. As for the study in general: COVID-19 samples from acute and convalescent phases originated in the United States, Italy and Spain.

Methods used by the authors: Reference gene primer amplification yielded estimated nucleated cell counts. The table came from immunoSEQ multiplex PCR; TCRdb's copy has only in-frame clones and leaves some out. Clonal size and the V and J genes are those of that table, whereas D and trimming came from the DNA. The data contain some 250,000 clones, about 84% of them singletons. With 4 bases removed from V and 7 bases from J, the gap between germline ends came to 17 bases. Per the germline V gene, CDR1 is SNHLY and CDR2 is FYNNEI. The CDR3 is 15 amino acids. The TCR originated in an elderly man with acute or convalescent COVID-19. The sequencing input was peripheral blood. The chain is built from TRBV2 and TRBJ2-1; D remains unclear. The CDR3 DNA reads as TGTGCCAGCAGTGGTGCTAGTCCTCTCCGGAATGAGCAGTTCTTC. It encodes CASSGASPLRNEQFF.